Presented here are 8 T cell receptor beta chains from one specimen sequenced in a study of blood T cell repertoires in COVID-19. The table came from immunoSEQ multiplex PCR; TCRdb's copy has only in-frame clones and leaves some out. The sample records around 150,000 clones, 80% to 90% being singletons. Sequenced input: peripheral blood. These receptors were collected from a woman aged 55-70 years with COVID-19, enrolled during active disease.

The rearrangement joins TRBV5-1 to TRBJ1-2; no clear D. The CDR3 is made up of 14 amino acids. V lost 10 bases and J 0 bases, leaving 16 bases between the germline ends. Per the germline V gene, CDR1 is SGHRS and CDR2 is YFSETQ. The CDR3 region is CASSPEGANYGYTF. DNA of the CDR3: TGCGCCTCTTCTCCGGAGGGAGCTAACTATGGCTACACCTTC.

V is TRBV25-1 and J is TRBJ2-5; 10 bases fit TRBD1. CDR1 is MGHDK, CDR2 SYGVNS, per germline. The V segment lost 2 bases and the J segment 5 bases; nucleotides outside the gene matches: 8. The CDR3 loop spans 16 amino acids. CDR3: CASSESIGQGGETQYF. DNA for the CDR3: TGTGCCAGCAGTGAAAGCATTGGACAGGGGGGTGAGACCCAGTACTTC.

This clone was detected a few times. J is TRBJ1-1 and V is TRBV30, with D perhaps matching TRBD1 (5 bases). This CDR3 region has 14 residues. Germline CDR1 reads GTSNPN; CDR2 reads SVGIG (reference sequence). The V and J ends lost 5 bases and 1 base respectively, with 14 bases between them. The CDR3 protein is CAWGRDVKNTEAFF. DNA of the CDR3: TGTGCCTGGGGGAGGGACGTAAAGAACACTGAAGCTTTCTTT.

This clone was counted many times. The chain links TRBV29-1 to TRBJ1-1; a weak D match, TRBD1 (5 bases). The germline CDR1 and CDR2 sequences are SQVTM and ANQGSEA. This CDR3 comprises 12 residues. The V end lost 8 bases, the J end lost 3 bases, and 13 bases lay between the germline ends. The CDR3, as DNA: TGCAGCTCGGTCAGGGTGGACACTGAAGCTTTCTTT. This translates into CSSVRVDTEAFF.

The chain is built from TRBV5-1 and TRBJ1-2; weak D call: TRBD1 (5 bases). The CDR3 loop spans 12 amino acids. Germline-derived CDR1 and CDR2 are SGHRS and YFSETQ. Trimming pared 4 bases from V and 10 bases from J, leaving 14 bases between. CDR3 sequence (DNA): TGCGCCAGCAGCGGGGGGTCCAGGGACTACACCTTC. Protein: CASSGGSRDYTF.

The chain joins TRBV5-1 to TRBJ1-1; 11 nucleotides line up with TRBD1. The CDR3 is 14 amino acids. J gave up 5 bases and V 5 bases, and 5 bases lay outside the gene matches. Germline CDR1 SGHRS, CDR2 YFSETQ. The CDR3 nucleotides are TGCGCCAGCAGACCCGGGACAGGGGGGACTGAAGCTTTCTTT. It translates to CASRPGTGGTEAFF.

This chain links TRBV5-1 with TRBJ1-4; TRBD1 matches at 9 bases. V was pared by 5 bases and J by 8 bases, with 13 bases of the junction left unmatched. CDR1 is SGHRS, CDR2 YFSETQ, per germline. This CDR3 has 16 residues. The CDR3 sequence: CASSREEGTGREKLFF. CDR3 nucleotide sequence: TGCGCCAGCAGTCGGGAGGAGGGGACAGGGAGAGAAAAACTGTTTTTT.

V gene TRBV7-8 combines with J gene TRBJ1-2, with D perhaps TRBD1 (5 bases). V lost 4 bases and J lost 4, with 13 bases in between. This CDR3 comprises 14 residues. The germline gives CDR1 SGHVS, CDR2 FQNEAQ. As DNA, the CDR3 is TGTGCCAGCAGCTCCAGGGAATCGAGCTATGGCTACACCTTC. Its translation is CASSSRESSYGYTF.